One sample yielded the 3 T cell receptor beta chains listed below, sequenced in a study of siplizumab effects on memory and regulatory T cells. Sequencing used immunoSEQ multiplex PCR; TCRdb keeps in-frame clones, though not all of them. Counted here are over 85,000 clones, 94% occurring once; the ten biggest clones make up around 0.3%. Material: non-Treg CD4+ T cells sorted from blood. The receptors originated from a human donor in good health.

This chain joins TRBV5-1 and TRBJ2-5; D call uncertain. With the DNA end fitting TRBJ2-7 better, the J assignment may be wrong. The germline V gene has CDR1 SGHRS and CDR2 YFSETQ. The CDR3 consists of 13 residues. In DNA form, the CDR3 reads TGCGCCAGCAGCTGGGCCCCCTCCTACGAGCAGTACTTC. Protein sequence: CASSWAPSYEQYF.

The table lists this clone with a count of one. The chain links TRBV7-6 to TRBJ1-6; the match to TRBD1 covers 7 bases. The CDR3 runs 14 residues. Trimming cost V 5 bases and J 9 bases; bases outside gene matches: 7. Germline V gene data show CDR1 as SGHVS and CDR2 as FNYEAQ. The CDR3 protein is CASSPQGDGSPLHF. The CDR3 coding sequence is TGTGCCAGCAGCCCTCAGGGGGATGGTTCACCCCTCCACTTT. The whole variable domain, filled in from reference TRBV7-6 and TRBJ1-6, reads GAGVSQSPRYKVTKRGQDVALRCDPISGHVSLYWYRQALGQGPEFLTYFNYEAQQDKSGLPNDRFSAERPEGSISTLTIQRTEQRDSAMYRCASSPQGDGSPLHFGNGTRLTVT.

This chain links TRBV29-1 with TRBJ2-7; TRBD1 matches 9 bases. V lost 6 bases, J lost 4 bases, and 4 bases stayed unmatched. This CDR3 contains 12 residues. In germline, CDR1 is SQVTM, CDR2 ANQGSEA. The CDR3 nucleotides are TGCAGCGTGGGACAGGGTGGTTACGAGCAGTACTTC. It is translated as CSVGQGGYEQYF.